The 14 T cell receptor beta chains below all came from one sample that was sequenced in a study of response to subunit inactivated influenza vaccine. TCRdb reprocessed the RT-PCR reads with MiXCR, giving one entry per CDR3 protein. The data show around 520,000 distinct CDR3 sequences, about 25% seen once. Material: CD4+ T cells sorted from PBMCs, obtained 5 days after vaccination. The receptors derive from a man aged 45-60 years who received an inactivated influenza vaccine.

The V and J genes are TRBV4-1 and TRBJ2-7; a weak D match, TRBD2 (5 bases). Germline V gene data show CDR1 as MGHRA and CDR2 as YSYEKL. Trimming took off 1 base at V and 2 bases at J, with 12 bases between the two ends. The CDR3 length is 15 residues. In DNA, the CDR3 is TGCGCCAGCAGCCAAGGGCGAGCGGATACCTACGAGCAGTACTTC. It translates to CASSQGRADTYEQYF.

The chain links TRBV5-1 to TRBJ2-6; 9 bases fit TRBD1. The CDR3 has 17 amino acids. Germline trimming cut 4 bases from V and 0 bases from J; bases unmatched to any gene: 5. Germline CDR1 is SGHRS and CDR2 is YFSETQ. CDR3 loop: CASSPQGAGSGANVLTF. In nucleotides, the CDR3 is TGCGCCAGCAGCCCACAGGGGGCCGGCTCTGGGGCCAACGTCCTGACTTTC.

The chain uses TRBV12-3 or TRBV12-4 and TRBJ2-3, with no clear D. The ends were cut back, 4 bases at V and 0 bases at J, with 11 bases in the middle. CDR3 length: 15 amino acids. CDR3 nucleotide sequence: TGTGCCAGCAGTTGGGCAGGCACTAGCACAGATACGCAGTATTTT. Its translation: CASSWAGTSTDTQYF.

This clonotype was recorded a few times. The chain combines TRBV5-1 with TRBJ2-7; 8 positions match TRBD2. CDR1 and CDR2 from the germline V gene are SGHRS and YFSETQ. There are 14 residues in the CDR3. The V segment lost 0 bases and the J segment 4 bases; nucleotides outside the gene matches: 3. The CDR3 DNA reads as TGCGCCAGCAGCTTGGATAGCGGGGCGTACGAGCAGTACTTC. Translating it yields CASSLDSGAYEQYF. The variable domain in full, completed from reference TRBV5-1 and TRBJ2-7, reads KAGVTQTPRYLIKTRGQQVTLSCSPISGHRSVSWYQQTPGQGLQFLFEYFSETQRNKGNFPGRFSGRQFSNSRSEMNVSTLELGDSALYLCASSLDSGAYEQYFGPGTRLTVT.

The rearrangement links TRBV30 to TRBJ2-7; the D is unclear. The CDR3 runs 13 residues. The V end lost 2 bases, the J end lost 2 bases, and 10 bases lay between the germline ends. Germline V CDR1 and CDR2: GTSNPN, SVGIG (reference sequence). The CDR3, as DNA: TGTGCCTGGAGTAAGCCAGCCCCCTACGAGCAGTACTTC. Protein product: CAWSKPAPYEQYF. The whole variable domain, remainder taken from reference TRBV30 and TRBJ2-7, is SQTIHQWPATLVQPVGSPLSLECTVEGTSNPNLYWYRQAAGRGLQLLFYSVGIGQISSEVPQNLSASRPQDRQFILSSKKLLLSDSGFYLCAWSKPAPYEQYFGPGTRLTVT.

The sample holds a few counts of this clonotype. This chain links TRBV15 with TRBJ2-7; perhaps TRBD2 as D (5 bases). This CDR3 spans 16 amino acids. The ends were cut back, 6 bases at V and 3 bases at J, with 21 bases in the middle. The germline V gene has CDR1 LNHNV and CDR2 YYDKDF (reference sequence). CDR3 sequence: CATSSEFSERHYEQYF. In DNA, the CDR3 is TGTGCCACCAGTTCAGAGTTCTCGGAGCGGCACTACGAGCAGTACTTC. The complete variable domain, with remaining parts taken from reference TRBV15 and TRBJ2-7, reads DAMVIQNPRYQVTQFGKPVTLSCSQTLNHNVMYWYQQKSSQAPKLLFHYYDKDFNNEADTPDNFQSRRPNTSFCFLDIRSPGLGDTAMYLCATSSEFSERHYEQYFGPGTRLTVT.

V usage is TRBV19 and J usage is TRBJ2-7; a weak D match, TRBD2 (5 bases). This CDR3 contains 15 residues. Trimming took 6 bases from V and 0 from J, leaving 15 bases between them. The germline V gene has CDR1 LNHDA and CDR2 SQIVND (reference sequence). This CDR3 reads CASSLSPGSSYEQYF. CDR3 nucleotide sequence: TGTGCCAGTAGCCTCTCCCCTGGGAGCTCCTACGAGCAGTACTTC.

This rearrangement joins TRBV20-1 to TRBJ2-5; TRBD2 is a possible D gene (6 bases). V was clipped by 1 base and J by 4 bases, with 19 bases between them. From germline, CDR1 is DFQATT and CDR2 SNEGSKA (reference sequence). This CDR3 has 16 amino acids. CDR3 sequence: CSARALFVRGRETQYF. The CDR3 DNA sequence: TGCAGTGCTAGAGCCCTGTTCGTGCGGGGACGAGAGACCCAGTACTTC.

This clonotype was detected a few times. This chain links TRBV29-1 with TRBJ1-1, with D maybe TRBD1 (6 bases). The CDR3 contains 15 residues. Germline V CDR1 and CDR2: SQVTM, ANQGSEA. V was pared by 6 bases and J by 6 bases, with 23 bases between. This CDR3 reads CSVEYQGRRGAEAFF. The CDR3 nucleotides read TGCAGCGTGGAATACCAGGGGAGACGGGGGGCTGAAGCTTTCTTT.

The chain recombines TRBV28 with TRBJ1-1; D gene ambiguous. This CDR3 contains 12 residues. Trimming left V 6 bases short and J 1 base short, with 6 bases between. Germline V gene sequence: CDR1 MDHEN, CDR2 SYDVKM. This chain's CDR3 is CASRAENTEAFF. CDR3 DNA: TGTGCCAGCAGAGCAGAGAACACTGAAGCTTTCTTT.

This chain uses TRBV15 with TRBJ2-1, with D maybe TRBD2 (5 bases). V lost 4 bases, J lost 6 bases, and 16 bases lay in between. The CDR3 spans 15 residues. Germline loops: CDR1 LNHNV, CDR2 YYDKDF (reference sequence). CDR3 loop: CATSIDGKLGNEQFF. Written as DNA, the CDR3 is TGTGCCACCAGCATCGACGGGAAACTTGGCAATGAGCAGTTCTTC.

This clonotype was found a few times. This sequence joins TRBV3-1 and TRBJ2-3; 12 bases map to TRBD2. CDR1 and CDR2 from the germline V gene are LGHDT and YNNKEL (reference sequence). With V trimmed by 4 bases and J by 1 base, 12 bases remained unmatched. The CDR3 runs 19 residues. This CDR3 reads CASSRRRLAGETGTDTQYF. CDR3 sequence (DNA): TGTGCCAGCAGCCGTAGAAGACTAGCGGGAGAAACGGGCACAGATACGCAGTATTTT.

The J gene is TRBJ2-3, the V gene TRBV29-1, with a possible D match to TRBD2 (6 bases). This CDR3 is built from 12 residues. The V end lost 2 bases, the J end lost 3 bases, and 6 bases lay between the germline ends. In germline, CDR1 is SQVTM, CDR2 ANQGSEA. CDR3 DNA: TGCAGCGTTGAACTAGCGACAGATACGCAGTATTTT. This gives the protein CSVELATDTQYF.

Points on this clonotype: A much larger clone differs from this one at a single base, so this may be a read error. The genes are TRBV7-2 and TRBJ2-3, with TRBD1 as a possible D gene (6 bases). CDR3 length: 13 amino acids. Looked up from germline, CDR1 is SGHTA and CDR2 is FQGNSA. V was shortened by 6 bases and J by 4 bases, with 11 bases between the two germline ends. The CDR3 spells CASSGQRADTQYF. The CDR3 DNA reads TGTGCCAGCAGTGGACAGCGCGCAGATACGCAGTATTTT.